This TCR beta chain was sequenced in a study of blood T cell repertoires in COVID-19. About the research overall: Samples representing acute and convalescent COVID-19 were sourced from the United States, Italy and Spain. PBMCs, B-cell-depleted T cells, or T cells were the source of the cDNA or gDNA that made up the material.

Looked up from germline, CDR1 is MNHNY and CDR2 is SVGAGI (reference sequence). The V and J ends lost 4 bases and 7 bases, in that order; junction bases with no gene match: 7. This CDR3 region has 14 residues. Method: immunoSEQ multiplex PCR; TCRdb's copy keeps in-frame clones and lacks some. Found here are 410,000 or so clones, about 89% of them singletons; the top ten hold around 1.5%. The clonotype originates from a woman aged 35 to 49 with COVID-19, enrolled during active disease. The material sequenced was peripheral blood. This chain uses TRBV6-6 with TRBJ1-2, with 9 positions matching TRBD1. In DNA, the CDR3 is TGTGCCAGCAGTTTCCCCGGGACAGGGTCTGGCTACACCTTC. Amino acids: CASSFPGTGSGYTF.